This T cell receptor (beta chain) was sequenced during a study of blood T cell repertoires in COVID-19. Study information: Both acute and convalescent COVID-19 samples were obtained from the United States, Italy and Spain. Sample material is recorded as cDNA or gDNA derived from T cells, B-cell-depleted T cells, or PBMCs.

Methods used by the authors: How many nucleated cells were present was estimated from reference gene primer amplification. Clones were read by immunoSEQ multiplex PCR, and TCRdb kept only the in-frame ones, dropping some. Clonal size and the V and J genes are those of that table, whereas D and trimming came from the DNA. The sample has 150,000 or so clones, roughly 84% seen once. Losses at the gene ends were 5 bases for V and 8 bases for J; bases not matched to a gene: 13. This CDR3 contains 15 residues. Germline V gene lookup returns CDR1 MNHEY and CDR2 SMNVEV (reference sequence). This rearrangement joins TRBV27 to TRBJ1-2; the match to TRBD1 covers 8 bases. This TCR came from a woman aged 55 to 70 with acute or convalescent COVID-19. Sequenced input: peripheral blood. CDR3 sequence reads: CASSPSNGQGGGYTF. For the CDR3, the DNA is TGTGCCAGCAGTCCTTCTAATGGACAGGGCGGCGGCTACACCTTC.